Each of the 28 T cell receptor beta chains below was sequenced from the same sample in a study of T-cell reconstitution after alpha-beta-depleted transplantation in children. Construction of the TCRbeta library involved unique molecular identifiers. TCRdb recomputed calls from the PCR reads with MiXCR, one row per CDR3 protein. The profile covers a few hundred thousand distinct CDR3 sequences, with under 15% appearing a single time and more than 5.5% taken by the ten largest. The sequenced sample was PBMCs from the stem cell graft donor, obtained from the stem cell graft. The receptors derive from a human donor who donated a stem cell graft to a child with combined immunodeficiency.

This clonotype was seen a handful of times. The chain carries TRBV6-6 and TRBJ1-1; D call uncertain. The CDR3 is 12 residues long. The germline gives CDR1 MNHNY, CDR2 SVGAGI (reference sequence). V lost 3 bases to trimming and J lost 6 bases, with 8 bases between them. CDR3 nucleotide sequence: TGTGCCAGCAGTTATTGGGTGGCTGAAGCTTTCTTT. This codes for CASSYWVAEAFF.

Many counts were recorded for this clonotype. The genes are TRBV7-9 and TRBJ2-2, with D maybe TRBD1 (5 bases). The CDR3 totals 16 residues. V lost 1 base and J lost 1, with 10 bases in between. From germline, CDR1 is SEHNR and CDR2 FQNEAQ (reference sequence). The CDR3 DNA is TGTGCCAGCAGCTTAGTATGGCAGGGGAACACCGGGGAGCTGTTTTTT. Amino acid sequence: CASSLVWQGNTGELFF.

This chain joins TRBV25-1 and TRBJ1-1; D gene uncertain. V was pared by 4 bases and J by 5 bases, with 5 bases between. The CDR3 length is 11 residues. CDR1 is MGHDK, CDR2 SYGVNS, per germline. The CDR3 DNA follows: TGTGCCAGCAGTGTAGGAACTGAAGCTTTCTTT. Amino acid sequence: CASSVGTEAFF.

As regards this clonotype: An end of the junction differs from the germline gene, which may be a read error. The gene calls are TRBV5-5 and TRBJ2-6; TRBD1 agrees at 7 bases. The CDR3 covers 16 residues. Per germline, CDR1 SGHKS and CDR2 YYEKEE (reference sequence). CDR3 residues: CASNRGAPSGANVLTF. CDR3 in DNA: TGTGCGAGCAACAGGGGCGCACCCTCTGGGGCCAACGTCCTGACTTTC. Full variable domain (remainder filled in from reference TRBV5-5 and TRBJ2-6): DAGVTQSPTHLIKTRGQQVTLRCSPISGHKSVSWYQQVLGQGPQFIFQYYEKEERGRGNFPDRFSARQFPNYSSELNVNALLLGDSALYLCASNRGAPSGANVLTFGAGSRLTVL.

The table lists this clonotype with a few counts. The chain employs TRBV27 and TRBJ2-7; TRBD2 aligns across 8 bases. This CDR3 comprises 17 residues. Germline V gene lookup returns CDR1 MNHEY and CDR2 SMNVEV (reference sequence). Trimming removed 2 bases from V and 4 bases from J; junction bases left unmatched: 13. CDR3 DNA: TGTGCCAGCAGTTTAGGTCGGAGCGGGAGCGAGAGGTACGAGCAGTACTTC. This codes for CASSLGRSGSERYEQYF.

The table lists this clonotype with a few counts. This sequence joins TRBV12-3 or TRBV12-4 and TRBJ2-2, with D tentatively TRBD2 (5 bases). Trimming shortened V by 7 bases and J by 5 bases, and 17 bases separated the two germline ends. The CDR3 is made up of 15 amino acids. CDR3 in amino acids: CASTPGIWETGELFF. For the CDR3, the DNA is TGTGCCAGCACCCCGGGGATCTGGGAAACCGGGGAGCTGTTTTTT.

The chain recombines TRBV19 with TRBJ2-5; TRBD1 is a possible D gene (6 bases). From germline, CDR1 is LNHDA and CDR2 SQIVND (reference sequence). V gave up 9 bases and J gave up 5 bases, with 16 bases separating them. This CDR3 has 13 residues. As DNA, the CDR3 is TGTGCCAGCAAAGGACAGCCCCGTGAGACCCAGTACTTC. Its protein is CASKGQPRETQYF.

This clonotype has ten or more counts. CDR3 region: CASSLAPNLPGELFF. CDR3 coding DNA: TGTGCCAGCAGCTTGGCGCCCAACTTACCCGGGGAGCTGTTTTTT. The rearrangement links TRBV7-3 to TRBJ2-2; D is uncertain. This CDR3 is built from 15 residues. Germline lookup yields CDR1 SGHTA and CDR2 FQGTGA. V was pared by 3 bases and J by 6 bases, with 14 bases between.

This clonotype has just a few counts. The V gene is TRBV3-1, the J gene TRBJ1-1; D call uncertain. V lost 4 bases, J lost 4 bases, and 13 bases lay in between. Germline CDR1 reads LGHDT; CDR2 reads YNNKEL (reference sequence). The CDR3 spans 14 residues. The DNA for the CDR3 is TGTGCCAGCAGCCTCCTCGGGAGTCCCACTGAAGCTTTCTTT. Its translation is CASSLLGSPTEAFF.

This clonotype was detected ten times or more. The chain couples TRBV18 to TRBJ2-3; TRBD1 or TRBD2 may be the D gene (5 bases each). The CDR3 covers 16 residues. The V end was cut by 4 bases, the J end by 0 bases, with 14 bases between. The germline V gene encodes CDR1 KGHSH and CDR2 LQKENI. This chain's CDR3 is CASSRTGTFSTDTQYF. CDR3 DNA sequence: TGTGCCAGCTCACGAACCGGGACGTTCAGCACAGATACGCAGTATTTT.

V usage is TRBV6-2 or TRBV6-3 and J usage is TRBJ2-5, with D tentatively TRBD2 (5 bases). Germline values: CDR1 MNHEY, CDR2 SVGEGT. The CDR3 runs 15 residues. V lost 2 bases and J 1 base, leaving 11 bases between the germline ends. CDR3 sequence (DNA): TGTGCCAGCAGTTACAGCGGAATTCCCCAAGAGACCCAGTACTTC. Residues: CASSYSGIPQETQYF.

J is TRBJ2-5 and V is TRBV13, with 7 bases identical to TRBD1. V lost 5 bases, J lost 0 bases, and 3 bases stayed unmatched. The CDR3 consists of 14 residues. Germline V lookup: CDR1 PRHDT, CDR2 FYEKMQ (reference sequence). The CDR3, as DNA: TGTGCCAGCAGCCGGGGACAGAACCAAGAGACCCAGTACTTC. This sequence encodes CASSRGQNQETQYF.

V and J are TRBV6-5 and TRBJ2-1; 9 bases map to TRBD2. The V and J ends lost 2 bases and 5 bases, in that order; junction bases with no gene match: 4. The CDR3 runs 15 residues. From germline, CDR1 is MNHEY and CDR2 SVGAGI. The CDR3, as DNA: TGTGCCAGCAGTTACCTAGCGGGGTATCACAATGAGCAGTTCTTC. Amino acid sequence: CASSYLAGYHNEQFF.

This chain links TRBV11-3 with TRBJ2-1, with D tentatively TRBD1 or TRBD2 (5 bases each). V was pared by 5 bases and J by 2 bases, with 13 bases between. The germline V gene encodes CDR1 SGHNT and CDR2 YENEEA. This CDR3 comprises 15 residues. CDR3 in DNA: TGTGCCAGCAGCAACCGGGACGGAGCCTACAATGAGCAGTTCTTC. Translation gives CASSNRDGAYNEQFF.

There are a few counts of this clonotype. This sequence joins TRBV6-5 and TRBJ2-4; D might be TRBD1 (5 bases). The CDR3 totals 15 residues. The V gene lost 0 bases and the J gene lost 7 bases, with 13 bases spanning the gap. Germline V gene data show CDR1 as MNHEY and CDR2 as SVGAGI. Here the CDR3 reads CASSYSSSPGNIQYF. The DNA for the CDR3 is TGTGCCAGCAGTTACTCTTCATCCCCAGGGAACATTCAGTACTTC.

This clonotype was counted many times. The chain couples TRBV13 to TRBJ2-5; TRBD2 agrees at 14 bases. Trimming cost V 4 bases and J 5 bases; bases outside gene matches: 9. CDR1 and CDR2 (germline): PRHDT, FYEKMQ (reference sequence). The CDR3 loop spans 17 amino acids. CDR3 amino acids: CASSCHRTSGRRETQYF. DNA for the CDR3: TGTGCCAGCAGCTGTCACCGGACTAGCGGGAGGAGGGAGACCCAGTACTTC.

This chain joins TRBV6-5 and TRBJ2-1, with a tentative D call TRBD1 (5 bases). V was cut by 6 bases and J by 11 bases, with 11 bases left in between. CDR1 and CDR2 from the germline V gene are MNHEY and SVGAGI. The CDR3 runs 11 residues. CDR3 region: CASSQGVQQFF. The CDR3, as DNA: TGTGCCAGCAGCCAAGGGGTTCAGCAGTTCTTC.

This clonotype was detected only a few times. The chain links TRBV5-5 to TRBJ1-6; 7 bases fit TRBD1. Germline CDR1 SGHKS, CDR2 YYEKEE (reference sequence). Trimming cost V 4 bases and J 7 bases; bases outside gene matches: 8. The CDR3 covers 15 residues. Here the CDR3 reads CASSVTGTANSPLHF. For the CDR3, the DNA is TGTGCCAGCAGCGTGACCGGGACAGCCAATTCACCCCTCCACTTT.

In its sample, this clonotype was seen a few times. The V gene is TRBV19, the J gene TRBJ2-3, with TRBD1 matching 9 bases. The V gene's germline CDR1 is LNHDA and CDR2 SQIVND (reference sequence). The length of the CDR3 is 14 residues. Trimming at V came to 8 bases and at J to 0 bases, leaving 3 bases not matched to a gene. CDR3 nucleotide sequence: TGTGCCAGTCGGACAGGGGTTAGCACAGATACGCAGTATTTT. Its protein product is CASRTGVSTDTQYF.

The chain carries TRBV20-1 and TRBJ2-7, with 10 bases identical to TRBD2. This CDR3 has 13 amino acids. Germline assignment: CDR1 DFQATT and CDR2 SNEGSKA (reference sequence). Trimming cost V 7 bases and J 3 bases; bases outside gene matches: 6. The CDR3 nucleotides are TGCAGTGTTCCTTCTAGCGGGAGCTACGAGCAGTACTTC. Protein product: CSVPSSGSYEQYF.

The chain has TRBV20-1 and TRBJ2-7, with TRBD2 matching 8 bases. Germline V lookup: CDR1 DFQATT, CDR2 SNEGSKA (reference sequence). CDR3 length: 15 amino acids. The trim removed 6 bases at V and 2 bases at J, leaving 12 bases unmatched. CDR3 nucleotides: TGCAGTGCCCAAGCCCTAGCGGGTCTAGCCTACGAGCAGTACTTC. The encoded protein is CSAQALAGLAYEQYF.

The sample holds a few counts of this clonotype. V gene TRBV20-1 combines with J gene TRBJ2-7; 9 bases are a match to TRBD1. Looked up from germline, CDR1 is DFQATT and CDR2 is SNEGSKA (reference sequence). This CDR3 comprises 17 residues. V lost 3 bases, J lost 4 bases, and 16 bases stayed unmatched. The CDR3 DNA reads TGCAGTGCTAGGGGCGCGGCTCCGGGACAGGGTGGGTACGAGCAGTACTTC. It encodes CSARGAAPGQGGYEQYF.

V usage is TRBV12-3 or TRBV12-4 and J usage is TRBJ2-1, with TRBD2 matching 8 bases. The J segment lost 2 bases and the V segment lost 3 bases, leaving 3 bases of the junction unmatched. This CDR3 has 15 amino acids. The CDR3 spells CASSLGTRAYNEQFF. CDR3 coding DNA: TGTGCCAGCAGTTTGGGGACTAGGGCCTACAATGAGCAGTTCTTC.

This clonotype was counted at least ten times. The chain carries TRBV29-1 and TRBJ2-2; no clear D gene. CDR3 length: 12 amino acids. CDR1 is SQVTM and CDR2 is ANQGSEA in the germline V gene. Deletions cut 7 bases from V and 3 bases from J, with 9 bases between. The CDR3, as DNA: TGCAGCGCTTCCCTATACACCGGGGAGCTGTTTTTT. This sequence encodes CSASLYTGELFF.

This chain connects TRBV29-1 to TRBJ1-2; D uncertain. The CDR3 sequence is 14 residues long. The V gene's germline CDR1 is SQVTM and CDR2 ANQGSEA. V lost 4 bases and J 4 bases, leaving 16 bases between the germline ends. The CDR3 is CSVVLDSGPYGYTF. The CDR3 coding sequence is TGCAGCGTTGTGCTGGACTCTGGACCCTATGGCTACACCTTC.

This clonotype was observed a few times. The chain's CDR3 is CASSQYGSRDETQYF. The CDR3 bases are TGTGCCAGCAGCCAGTACGGTTCAAGGGATGAGACCCAGTACTTC. J is TRBJ2-5 and V is TRBV7-8; D gene ambiguous. The V end lost 5 bases, the J end lost 5 bases, and 18 bases lay between the germline ends. The CDR3 has 15 residues. Germline CDR1 is SGHVS and CDR2 is FQNEAQ.

This clonotype was counted ten times or more. The rearrangement links TRBV7-9 to TRBJ1-2, with 7 bases lining up with TRBD1. Germline loops: CDR1 SEHNR, CDR2 FQNEAQ (reference sequence). V shed 5 bases, J shed 1 base, and the junction held 13 bases outside the gene matches. The length of the CDR3 is 17 residues. CDR3 sequence: CASSPGQGVSHNYGYTF. The CDR3 nucleotides are TGTGCCAGCAGCCCCGGGCAGGGGGTCTCTCATAACTATGGCTACACCTTC.

The rearrangement uses TRBV7-8 and TRBJ2-1, with 10 bases fitting TRBD2. V shed 1 base, J shed 9 bases, and the junction held 12 bases outside the gene matches. Germline values: CDR1 SGHVS, CDR2 FQNEAQ. The CDR3 runs to 17 residues. CDR3 in DNA: TGTGCCAGCAGCTTAGGACGCGGGACTAGCGAAAAGGCTGAGCAGTTCTTC. This sequence encodes CASSLGRGTSEKAEQFF. Using reference TRBV7-8 and TRBJ2-1 for the parts outside the CDR3, the full variable domain is GAGVSQSPRYKVAKRGQDVALRCDPISGHVSLFWYQQALGQGPEFLTYFQNEAQLDKSGLPSDRFFAERPEGSVSTLKIQRTQQEDSAVYLCASSLGRGTSEKAEQFFGPGTRLTVL.